This TCR beta chain was found in a study of PD-L1 blockade in urothelial cancer. On the study more broadly: Blood yielded a median of around 140,000 T cells per sample.

The CDR3 spans 13 residues. V lost 4 bases, J lost 3 bases, and 11 bases lay in between. The V gene's germline CDR1 is SGHTS and CDR2 YDEGEE. The table came from immunoSEQ multiplex PCR; TCRdb's copy has only in-frame clones and leaves some out. This sample has 25,000 to 35,000 clones, with approximately 86% found just once. Patients were living with locally advanced or metastatic urothelial carcinoma. The rearrangement uses TRBV5-8 and TRBJ2-7; unclear D gene. This TCR came from a man over 45 with urothelial cancer. The sample consisted of PBMCs, taken around atezolizumab (anti-PD-L1) treatment. CDR3 amino acids: CASSNVAYYEQYF. The CDR3 DNA reads as TGTGCCAGCAGCAATGTTGCCTACTACGAGCAGTACTTC.